Each of the 10 T cell receptor beta chains below was sequenced from the same sample in a study of blood T cell repertoires in COVID-19. Produced via immunoSEQ multiplex PCR; TCRdb's table is partial and in-frame only. The sample records roughly 150,000 clones, 79% being singletons. Sequencing was performed on PBMCs or T cells enriched from blood (not recorded which). The origin of the receptors is a woman in her seventies in a cohort exposed to, infected with or recovered from COVID-19 (not recorded which).

The chain employs TRBV28 and TRBJ2-1; 7 nucleotides align to TRBD2. This CDR3 region has 12 residues. J was trimmed by 1 base and V by 9 bases; bases with no gene match: 0. Germline assignment: CDR1 MDHEN and CDR2 SYDVKM. The DNA for the CDR3 is TGTGCCAGTAGCGGGTCCTACAATGAGCAGTTCTTC. The encoded protein is CASSGSYNEQFF.

The chain uses TRBV5-6 and TRBJ2-4; a weak D match, TRBD1 (6 bases). Between the trimmed V and J ends, which lost 0 bases and 6 bases, there was a span of 13 bases. CDR1 and CDR2 (germline): SGHDT, YYEEEE. The CDR3 spans 15 residues. The CDR3 DNA reads as TGTGCCAGCAGCTTGGGGACAGCATTGGCAAACATTCAGTACTTC. Protein sequence: CASSLGTALANIQYF.

The chain has TRBV28 and TRBJ2-2; D not resolved. CDR1 MDHEN and CDR2 SYDVKM come from the germline V gene. Trimming removed 2 bases at V and 0 bases at J, with 7 bases between. The CDR3 has 15 amino acids. CDR3 in amino acids: CASSLGGTNTGELFF. As DNA, the CDR3 is TGTGCCAGCAGTTTAGGCGGAACGAACACCGGGGAGCTGTTTTTT.

The chain couples TRBV10-1 to TRBJ1-1; D gene uncertain. Looked up from germline, CDR1 is WNHNN and CDR2 is SYGVQD (reference sequence). Trimming took off 0 bases at V and 7 bases at J, with 9 bases between the two ends. CDR3 length: 13 amino acids. CDR3 amino acids: CASSESRAHEAFF. The DNA of the CDR3 is TGCGCCAGCAGTGAGTCGCGGGCCCATGAAGCTTTCTTT.

The CDR3 DNA reads TGTGCCAGCTCACCCAGCGGGAGAGGAGAGGGAGAGACCCAGTACTTC. Translated, it gives CASSPSGRGEGETQYF. The chain is built from TRBV18 and TRBJ2-5; 8 positions agree with TRBD2. This CDR3 region has 16 residues. Germline loops: CDR1 KGHSH, CDR2 LQKENI. V shed 3 bases, J shed 4 bases, and the junction held 10 bases outside the gene matches.

CDR3 nucleotides: TGTGCCCTCGGGACAGGGGCGTGGGAGCTGTTTTTT. This gives the protein CALGTGAWELFF. The gene calls are TRBV6-5 and TRBJ2-2, with 10 bases identical to TRBD1. The V gene end was trimmed by 11 bases and the J gene end by 9 bases; junction bases not matched to a gene: 6. CDR3 size: 12 residues. Germline CDR1 and CDR2: MNHEY and SVGAGI.

The CDR3 protein is CASSSGTSGTDEQFF. DNA of the CDR3: TGTGCCAGCAGCTCCGGGACTAGCGGGACGGATGAGCAGTTCTTC. The chain uses TRBV11-3 and TRBJ2-1; 13 bases map to TRBD2. The length of the CDR3 is 15 residues. Germline V lookup: CDR1 SGHNT, CDR2 YENEEA. Trimming cost V 4 bases and J 8 bases; bases outside gene matches: 5.

The chain employs TRBV4-1 and TRBJ1-5; tentatively, D is TRBD1 (6 bases). This CDR3 is 17 amino acids long. The germline gives CDR1 MGHRA, CDR2 YSYEKL. The germline V and J ends were trimmed by 1 base and 0 bases, with 13 bases remaining between them. CDR3 nucleotide sequence: TGCGCCAGCAGCCAAGCTGATTGGGGGCTTAGCAATCAGCCCCAGCATTTT. Protein sequence: CASSQADWGLSNQPQHF.

The count of this clone is one. This sequence joins TRBV30 and TRBJ1-2; D not certain. Trimming removed 2 bases at V and 8 bases at J, with 9 bases between. Germline-derived CDR1 and CDR2 are GTSNPN and SVGIG (reference sequence). This CDR3 is built from 11 residues. The CDR3 region has the DNA TGTGCCTGGAGTCTTCAGGTCGGCTACACCTTC. Translating gives CAWSLQVGYTF.

This clone appeared once. The chain links TRBV5-1 to TRBJ2-1; 9 bases fit TRBD2. Germline CDR1 is SGHRS and CDR2 is YFSETQ. The CDR3 totals 15 residues. The ends lost 4 bases at V and 6 bases at J; junction bases unmatched: 8. The CDR3 reads CASSLILAGSNEQFF. The CDR3, as DNA: TGCGCCAGCAGCCTGATTCTAGCGGGAAGCAATGAGCAGTTCTTC.